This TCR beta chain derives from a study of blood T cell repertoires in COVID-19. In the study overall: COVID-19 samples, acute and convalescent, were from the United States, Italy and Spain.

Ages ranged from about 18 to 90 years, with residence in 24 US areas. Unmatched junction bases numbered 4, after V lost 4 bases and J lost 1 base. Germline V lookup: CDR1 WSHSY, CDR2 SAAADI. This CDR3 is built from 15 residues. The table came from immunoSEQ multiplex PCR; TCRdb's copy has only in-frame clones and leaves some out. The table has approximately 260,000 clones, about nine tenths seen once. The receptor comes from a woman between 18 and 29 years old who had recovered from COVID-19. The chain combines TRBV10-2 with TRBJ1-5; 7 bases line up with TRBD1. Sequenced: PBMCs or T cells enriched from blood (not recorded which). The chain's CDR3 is CASSGTGESNQPQHF. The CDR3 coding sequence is TGCGCCAGCAGTGGGACAGGCGAAAGCAATCAGCCCCAGCATTTT.